Shown below are 23 T cell receptor beta chains from a single sample sequenced in a study of PD-1 blockade in classical Hodgkin lymphoma. Produced via immunoSEQ multiplex PCR; TCRdb's table is partial and in-frame only. Among around 99,000 clones listed, roughly four fifths were seen once. All patients experienced relapse after autologous stem cell transplantation, and brentuximab vedotin exposure was variable. The sequencing here drew on peripheral blood mononuclear cells (PBMCs), taken before the second cycle of nivolumab. The receptors shown here come from a human donor with classical Hodgkin lymphoma.

This clone was found once. The J gene is TRBJ2-7, the V gene TRBV30; D ambiguous. The CDR3 is 12 amino acids. Germline assignment: CDR1 GTSNPN and CDR2 SVGIG (reference sequence). Trimming took off 3 bases at V and 0 bases at J, with 6 bases between the two ends. The chain's CDR3 is CAWRQVSYEQYF. The DNA for the CDR3 is TGTGCCTGGAGGCAGGTCTCCTACGAGCAGTACTTC.

The chain is built from TRBV11-2 and TRBJ1-2; D uncertain. The CDR3 covers 14 residues. V was cut by 0 bases and J by 0 bases, with 5 bases left in between. Germline CDR1 reads SGHAT; CDR2 reads FQNNGV. CDR3 nucleotide sequence: TGTGCCAGCAGCTTAGACAGCGCTAACTATGGCTACACCTTC. It translates to CASSLDSANYGYTF.

The rearrangement uses TRBV6-5 and TRBJ2-2; D is undetermined. The length of the CDR3 is 13 residues. Germline V lookup: CDR1 MNHEY, CDR2 SVGAGI. Between the trimmed V and J ends, which lost 7 bases and 6 bases, there was a span of 12 bases. This CDR3 is CASTQRSPGELFF. The CDR3 DNA follows: TGTGCCAGCACCCAAAGGTCCCCCGGGGAGCTGTTTTTT.

Worth noting for this clone: This CDR3 is also generated by other DNA sequences in the sample. The rearrangement joins TRBV6-6 to TRBJ2-7; the D is unclear. Looked up from germline, CDR1 is MNHNY and CDR2 is SVGAGI (reference sequence). This CDR3 is built from 13 residues. Trimming cost V 6 bases and J 1 base, with 10 bases left between them. The CDR3 sequence: CASSPRGSYEQYF. In DNA form, the CDR3 reads TGTGCCAGCAGCCCCCGCGGATCCTACGAGCAGTACTTC.

The chain's CDR3 is CASRVPTNEKLFF. CDR3 in DNA: TGTGCCAGCAGAGTCCCAACTAATGAAAAACTGTTTTTT. J is TRBJ1-4 and V is TRBV6-5; D is unclear. The V end lost 6 bases, the J end lost 0 bases, and 5 bases lay between the germline ends. The length of the CDR3 is 13 residues. The germline CDR1 and CDR2 sequences are MNHEY and SVGAGI.

The chain carries TRBV10-3 and TRBJ1-2; no definite D call. Trimming pared 0 bases from V and 2 bases from J, leaving 4 bases between. The CDR3 consists of 13 residues. The germline CDR1 and CDR2 sequences are ENHRY and SYGVKD. CDR3 nucleotide sequence: TGTGCCATCAGTGAGTCTGACAACTATGGCTACACCTTC. Its protein is CAISESDNYGYTF.

This clone was seen only a few times. This rearrangement joins TRBV19 to TRBJ2-5; tentatively, D is TRBD2 (7 bases). V was pared by 5 bases and J by 5 bases, with 18 bases between. The germline V gene has CDR1 LNHDA and CDR2 SQIVND (reference sequence). The CDR3 has 15 amino acids. The chain's CDR3 is CASSLTGSRGETQYF. The DNA for the CDR3 is TGTGCCAGTAGTTTGACAGGTTCGCGGGGGGAGACCCAGTACTTC.

The chain recombines TRBV7-9 with TRBJ1-5; 7 nucleotides align to TRBD1. Unmatched junction bases numbered 7, after V lost 1 base and J lost 7 bases. Germline CDR1 is SEHNR and CDR2 is FQNEAQ (reference sequence). This CDR3 comprises 15 residues. CDR3 region: CASSLGEGARQPQHF. The DNA of the CDR3 is TGTGCCAGCAGCTTAGGGGAGGGGGCGAGGCAGCCCCAGCATTTT.

The chain couples TRBV14 to TRBJ2-7; no clear D. The CDR3 has 13 amino acids. Trimming left V 4 bases short and J 7 bases short, with 14 bases between. Germline CDR1 SGHDN, CDR2 FVKESK. The CDR3 loop is CASSPLPFGEQYF. CDR3 sequence (DNA): TGTGCCAGCAGCCCGCTACCTTTTGGGGAGCAGTACTTC.

To note about this clone: Other DNA sequences from this sample encode an identical CDR3 as well. The chain has TRBV29-1 and TRBJ2-7; 9 bases are shared with TRBD2. The V gene end was trimmed by 7 bases and the J gene end by 5 bases; junction bases not matched to a gene: 3. CDR1 is SQVTM, CDR2 ANQGSEA, per germline. The CDR3 extends over 11 amino acids. CDR3 nucleotide sequence: TGCAGCGGGACTAGCGCGGACGAGCAGTACTTC. It codes for CSGTSADEQYF.

J is TRBJ1-5 and V is TRBV28, with D perhaps matching TRBD1 (5 bases). The germline CDR1 and CDR2 sequences are MDHEN and SYDVKM. The CDR3 runs to 13 residues. V lost 8 bases and J lost 0, with 8 bases in between. This CDR3 reads CASRGFSNQPQHF. The CDR3 nucleotides are TGTGCCAGCCGGGGGTTTAGCAATCAGCCCCAGCATTTT.

In this sample, this clone turned up a few times. The CDR3 nucleotides read TGTGCCAGCAGCCAAGCCGGTGAAAAACTGTTTTTT. Translated: CASSQAGEKLFF. The rearrangement uses TRBV7-9 and TRBJ1-4; D not resolved. V was clipped by 5 bases and J by 7 bases, with 8 bases between them. This CDR3 is 12 amino acids long. CDR1 is SEHNR, CDR2 FQNEAQ, per germline (reference sequence). Variable domain in full (rest from reference TRBV7-9 and TRBJ1-4): DTGVSQNPRHKITKRGQNVTFRCDPISEHNRLYWYRQTLGQGPEFLTYFQNEAQLEKSRLLSDRFSAERPKGSFSTLEIQRTEQGDSAMYLCASSQAGEKLFFGSGTQLSVL.

The V call is TRBV4-1, the J call TRBJ2-4, with 8 bases identical to TRBD2. CDR1 and CDR2 from the germline V gene are MGHRA and YSYEKL. The CDR3 spans 18 residues. After removal of 0 bases from V and 6 bases from J, the junction contained 13 bases not matched to a gene. CDR3 protein: CASSQDPPGAGGGNIQYF. The CDR3 bases are TGCGCCAGCAGCCAAGATCCCCCGGGCGCGGGAGGCGGAAACATTCAGTACTTC.

The chain is built from TRBV28 and TRBJ1-5; D is possibly TRBD1 (6 bases). The germline gives CDR1 MDHEN, CDR2 SYDVKM. V dropped 11 bases and J dropped 3 bases, with 11 bases sitting between them. This CDR3 has 12 residues. This CDR3 is CAGNRDNQPQHF. CDR3 DNA sequence: TGTGCCGGCAACAGGGACAATCAGCCCCAGCATTTT.

This chain joins TRBV27 and TRBJ2-7; 12 positions match TRBD2. The CDR3 has 16 amino acids. V gave up 10 bases and J gave up 2 bases; unmatched junction bases: 12. Germline assignment: CDR1 MNHEY and CDR2 SMNVEV (reference sequence). This chain's CDR3 is CATVLAGGVVAYEQYF. The CDR3 nucleotides read TGTGCCACCGTCCTAGCGGGAGGGGTTGTCGCCTACGAGCAGTACTTC.

The chain links TRBV30 to TRBJ1-2, with D uncertain. This CDR3 is built from 13 residues. With 2 bases removed from V and 8 bases from J, the gap between germline ends came to 15 bases. Germline lookup yields CDR1 GTSNPN and CDR2 SVGIG (reference sequence). CDR3 residues: CAWSILTGKGYTF. CDR3 sequence (DNA): TGTGCCTGGAGTATCCTAACCGGGAAAGGCTACACCTTC.

The chain uses TRBV20-1 and TRBJ2-7; D unresolved. V was trimmed by 6 bases and J by 3 bases, leaving 9 bases between them. The CDR3 is made up of 11 amino acids. Germline loops: CDR1 DFQATT, CDR2 SNEGSKA (reference sequence). Here the CDR3 reads CSAVTDYEQYF. The CDR3 DNA follows: TGCAGTGCCGTAACCGACTACGAGCAGTACTTC.

The chain has TRBV30 and TRBJ2-5; 7 nucleotides agree with TRBD2. The J call is uncertain, as TRBJ2-7 better fits the DNA end. This CDR3 is 14 amino acids long. CDR1 GTSNPN and CDR2 SVGIG come from the germline V gene (reference sequence). The CDR3 region is CAGSQRGSAYEQYF. The CDR3 coding sequence is TGTGCCGGATCACAGCGGGGAAGCGCCTACGAGCAGTACTTC.

The V gene is TRBV7-2, the J gene TRBJ1-4, with D possibly being TRBD1 (5 bases). The CDR3 has 15 amino acids. Germline lookup yields CDR1 SGHTA and CDR2 FQGNSA. V was pared by 5 bases and J by 7 bases, with 17 bases between. This CDR3 reads CASSPVGGFFEKLFF. The CDR3 nucleotides are TGTGCCAGCAGCCCCGTCGGGGGTTTTTTTGAAAAACTGTTTTTT.

This chain links TRBV5-1 with TRBJ1-4; D remains unclear. In germline, CDR1 is SGHRS, CDR2 YFSETQ. The CDR3 consists of 14 residues. Trimming left V 0 bases short and J 8 bases short, with 11 bases between. CDR3 bases: TGCGCCAGCAGCTTGGATAATGAGGTCGAAAAACTGTTTTTT. Protein product: CASSLDNEVEKLFF. Together with reference TRBV5-1 and TRBJ1-4, the CDR3 gives the full variable domain: KAGVTQTPRYLIKTRGQQVTLSCSPISGHRSVSWYQQTPGQGLQFLFEYFSETQRNKGNFPGRFSGRQFSNSRSEMNVSTLELGDSALYLCASSLDNEVEKLFFGSGTQLSVL.

The rearrangement links TRBV19 to TRBJ2-2; TRBD1 matches at 9 bases. Germline V gene lookup returns CDR1 LNHDA and CDR2 SQIVND (reference sequence). This CDR3 contains 16 residues. V dropped 5 bases and J dropped 2; count of bases not matched to a gene: 6. The CDR3 sequence is CASSLWTGANTGELFF. The CDR3 nucleotides are TGTGCCAGTAGTCTCTGGACAGGGGCTAACACCGGGGAGCTGTTTTTT.

The V call is TRBV19, the J call TRBJ1-3; no firm D call. CDR1 and CDR2 from the germline V gene are LNHDA and SQIVND (reference sequence). This CDR3 comprises 16 residues. The V end lost 3 bases, the J end lost 4 bases, and 16 bases lay between the germline ends. The CDR3 spells CASSIGHFEMGNTIYF. Written as DNA, the CDR3 is TGTGCCAGTAGTATCGGGCACTTCGAGATGGGAAACACCATATATTTT.

This clone was counted once. V gene TRBV28 combines with J gene TRBJ2-7, with D maybe TRBD2 (5 bases). V gave up 8 bases and J gave up 7 bases, with 24 bases separating them. This CDR3 comprises 15 residues. Germline CDR1 and CDR2: MDHEN and SYDVKM. The CDR3 here is CASGVAAARSGEQYF. CDR3 DNA: TGTGCCAGCGGGGTTGCGGCGGCCCGATCGGGGGAGCAGTACTTC.